Only one count was recorded for the clone carrying this T cell receptor beta chain. This specimen belongs to a study of blood T cells in healthy people across ages. Primers used in a second PCR of roughly 6 to 11 cycles were a sample-barcoded 5' primer and a J-beta primer mix. TCRdb passed the 5' RACE reads through MiXCR, listing each CDR3 protein once. The table includes 720,000 or so distinct CDR3 sequences, roughly two fifths detected once. Sequencing input: blood. The sequence was obtained from an elderly man in good health.

CDR3 coding DNA: TGTGCCAGCAGCAAGCGAGGGGTTGACAATGAGCAGTTCTTC. This codes for CASSKRGVDNEQFF. This sequence joins TRBV6-1 and TRBJ2-1; either TRBD1 or TRBD2 may fit D (5 bases each). The CDR3 has 14 amino acids. CDR1 is MNHNS, CDR2 SASEGT, per germline. Trimming removed 6 bases from V and 5 bases from J, with 14 bases in between.